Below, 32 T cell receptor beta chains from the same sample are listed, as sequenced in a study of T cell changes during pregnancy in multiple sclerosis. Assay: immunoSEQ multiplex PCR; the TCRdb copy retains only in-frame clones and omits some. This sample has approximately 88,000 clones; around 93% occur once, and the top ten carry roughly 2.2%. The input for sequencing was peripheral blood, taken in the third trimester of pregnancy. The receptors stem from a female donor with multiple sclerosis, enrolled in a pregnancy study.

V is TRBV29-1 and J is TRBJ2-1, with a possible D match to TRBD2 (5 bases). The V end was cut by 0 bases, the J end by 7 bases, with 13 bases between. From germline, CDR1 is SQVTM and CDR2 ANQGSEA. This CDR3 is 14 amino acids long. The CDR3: CSVEDLSGRNEQFF. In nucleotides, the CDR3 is TGCAGCGTTGAAGATTTGAGCGGACGAAATGAGCAGTTCTTC.

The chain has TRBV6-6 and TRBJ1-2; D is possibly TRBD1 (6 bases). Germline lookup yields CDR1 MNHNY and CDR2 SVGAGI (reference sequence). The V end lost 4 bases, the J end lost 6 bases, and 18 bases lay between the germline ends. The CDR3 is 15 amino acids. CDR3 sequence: CASSSRDNGKDGYTF. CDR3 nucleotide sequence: TGTGCCAGCAGTTCCCGGGACAACGGGAAGGATGGCTACACCTTC.

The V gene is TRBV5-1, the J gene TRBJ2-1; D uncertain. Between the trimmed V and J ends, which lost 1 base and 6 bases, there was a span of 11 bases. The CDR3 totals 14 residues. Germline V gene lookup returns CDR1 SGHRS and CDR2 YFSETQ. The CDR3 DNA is TGCGCCAGCAGCTTGTACCTAGGTGGCAATGAGCAGTTCTTC. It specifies CASSLYLGGNEQFF.

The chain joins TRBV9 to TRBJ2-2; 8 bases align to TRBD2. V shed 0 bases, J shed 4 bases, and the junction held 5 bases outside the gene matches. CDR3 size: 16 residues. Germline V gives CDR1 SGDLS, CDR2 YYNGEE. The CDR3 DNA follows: TGTGCCAGCAGCGTAGTACCGGGAGGGGGCACCGGGGAGCTGTTTTTT. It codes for CASSVVPGGGTGELFF.

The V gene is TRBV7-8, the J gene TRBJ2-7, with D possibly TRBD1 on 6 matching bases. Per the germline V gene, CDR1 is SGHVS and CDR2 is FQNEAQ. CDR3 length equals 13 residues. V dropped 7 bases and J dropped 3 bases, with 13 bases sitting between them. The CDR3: CASNRAQHYEQYF. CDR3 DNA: TGTGCCAGCAACAGGGCCCAACACTACGAGCAGTACTTC.

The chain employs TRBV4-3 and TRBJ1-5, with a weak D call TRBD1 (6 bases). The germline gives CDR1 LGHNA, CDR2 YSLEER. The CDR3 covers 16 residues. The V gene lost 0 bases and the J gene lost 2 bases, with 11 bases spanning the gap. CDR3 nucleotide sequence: TGCGCCAGCAGCCAAGAATCAGGGGCTGGCAATCAGCCCCAGCATTTT. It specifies CASSQESGAGNQPQHF.

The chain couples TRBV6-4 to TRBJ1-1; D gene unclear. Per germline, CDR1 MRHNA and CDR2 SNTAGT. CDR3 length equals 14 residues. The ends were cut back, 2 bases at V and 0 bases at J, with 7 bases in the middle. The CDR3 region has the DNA TGTGCCAGCAGTGACAACAGTCTGAACACTGAAGCTTTCTTT. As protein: CASSDNSLNTEAFF.

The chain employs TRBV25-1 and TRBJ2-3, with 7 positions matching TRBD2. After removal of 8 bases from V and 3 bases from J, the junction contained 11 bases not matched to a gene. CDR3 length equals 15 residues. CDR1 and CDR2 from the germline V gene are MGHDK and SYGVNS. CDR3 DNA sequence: TGTGCCAGCTCCCTGGCGGGGGTACGGACAGATACGCAGTATTTT. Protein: CASSLAGVRTDTQYF.

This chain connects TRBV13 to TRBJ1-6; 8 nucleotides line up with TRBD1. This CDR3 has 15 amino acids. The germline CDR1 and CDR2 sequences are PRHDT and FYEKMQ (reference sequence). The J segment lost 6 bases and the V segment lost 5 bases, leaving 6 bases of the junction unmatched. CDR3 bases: TGTGCCAGCAGCCTCAGGACAGGGAGTAATTCACCCCTCCACTTT. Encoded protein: CASSLRTGSNSPLHF. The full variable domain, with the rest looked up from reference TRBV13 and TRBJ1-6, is AAGVIQSPRHLIKEKRETATLKCYPIPRHDTVYWYQQGPGQDPQFLISFYEKMQSDKGSIPDRFSAQQFSDYHSELNMSSLELGDSALYFCASSLRTGSNSPLHFGNGTRLTVT.

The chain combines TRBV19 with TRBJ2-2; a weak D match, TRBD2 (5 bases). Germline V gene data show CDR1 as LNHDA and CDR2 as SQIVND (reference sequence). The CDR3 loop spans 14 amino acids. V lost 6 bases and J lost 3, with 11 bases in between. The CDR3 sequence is CASSEGLYTGELFF. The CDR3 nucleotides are TGTGCCAGTAGCGAGGGTCTCTACACCGGGGAGCTGTTTTTT.

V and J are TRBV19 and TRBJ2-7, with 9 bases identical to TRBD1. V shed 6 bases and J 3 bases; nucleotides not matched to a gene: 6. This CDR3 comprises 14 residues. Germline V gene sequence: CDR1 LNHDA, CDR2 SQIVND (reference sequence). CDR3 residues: CASRMTGGVYEQYF. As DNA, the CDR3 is TGTGCCAGTAGGATGACAGGGGGTGTCTACGAGCAGTACTTC.

The CDR3 region has the DNA TGTGCCAGCAAGCCCTATTATGGCGATTTATCGGGAAGGGAACTCAACACCGGGGAGCTGTTTTTT. Its translation: CASKPYYGDLSGRELNTGELFF. The rearrangement links TRBV28 to TRBJ2-2; D possibly corresponds to TRBD2 (5 bases). Germline V gene sequence: CDR1 MDHEN, CDR2 SYDVKM. The germline V and J ends were trimmed by 7 bases and 2 bases, with 35 bases remaining between them. The CDR3 totals 22 residues. Full variable domain (outside the CDR3, taken from reference TRBV28 and TRBJ2-2): DVKVTQSSRYLVKRTGEKVFLECVQDMDHENMFWYRQDPGLGLRLIYFSYDVKMKEKGDIPEGYSVSREKKERFSLILESASTNQTSMYLCASKPYYGDLSGRELNTGELFFGEGSRLTVL.

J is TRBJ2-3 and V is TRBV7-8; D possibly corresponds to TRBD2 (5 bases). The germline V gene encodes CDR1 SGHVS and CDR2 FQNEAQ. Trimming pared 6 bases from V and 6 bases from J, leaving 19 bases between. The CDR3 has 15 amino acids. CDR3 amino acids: CASRPRAGQTDTQYF. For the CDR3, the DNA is TGTGCCAGCAGACCGAGGGCAGGCCAGACGGATACGCAGTATTTT.

CDR3 nucleotide sequence: TGCGCCAGCAGCCAAGATCCAGGACTAGCGGTGTTAGGAGAGCAGTTCTTC. Translated, it gives CASSQDPGLAVLGEQFF. This rearrangement joins TRBV4-1 to TRBJ2-1; 10 bases are a match to TRBD2. V shed 0 bases and J 10 bases; nucleotides not matched to a gene: 12. The V gene's germline CDR1 is MGHRA and CDR2 YSYEKL. The CDR3 is 17 residues long.

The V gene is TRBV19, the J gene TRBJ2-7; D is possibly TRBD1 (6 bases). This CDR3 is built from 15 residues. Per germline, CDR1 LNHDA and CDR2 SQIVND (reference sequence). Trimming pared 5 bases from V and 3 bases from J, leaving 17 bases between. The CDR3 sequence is CASSPGQYRFYEQYF. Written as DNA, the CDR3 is TGTGCCAGTAGTCCAGGACAGTACCGATTCTACGAGCAGTACTTC.

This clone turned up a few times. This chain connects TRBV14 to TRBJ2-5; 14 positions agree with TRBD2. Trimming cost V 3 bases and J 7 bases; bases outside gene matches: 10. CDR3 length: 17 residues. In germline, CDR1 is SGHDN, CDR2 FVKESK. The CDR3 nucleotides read TGTGCCAGCAGCCAGATGACTAGCGGGAGGGCCCTCGGGACCCAGTACTTC. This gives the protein CASSQMTSGRALGTQYF.

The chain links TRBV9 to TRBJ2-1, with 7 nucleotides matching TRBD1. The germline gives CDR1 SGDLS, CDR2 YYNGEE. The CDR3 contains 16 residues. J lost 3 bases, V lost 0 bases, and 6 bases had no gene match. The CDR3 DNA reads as TGTGCCAGCAGCGTAGCCATACAGGGGAACTACAATGAGCAGTTCTTC. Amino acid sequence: CASSVAIQGNYNEQFF. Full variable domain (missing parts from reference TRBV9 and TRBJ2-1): DSGVTQTPKHLITATGQRVTLRCSPRSGDLSVYWYQQSLDQGLQFLIQYYNGEERAKGNILERFSAQQFPDLHSELNLSSLELGDSALYFCASSVAIQGNYNEQFFGPGTRLTVL.

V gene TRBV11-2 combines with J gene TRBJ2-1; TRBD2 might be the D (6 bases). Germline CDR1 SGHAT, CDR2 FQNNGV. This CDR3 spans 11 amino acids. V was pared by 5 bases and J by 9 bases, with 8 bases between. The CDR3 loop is CASSRLGEQFF. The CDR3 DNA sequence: TGTGCCAGCAGCAGACTAGGTGAGCAGTTCTTC. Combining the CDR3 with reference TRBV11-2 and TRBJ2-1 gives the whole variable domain EAGVAQSPRYKIIEKRQSVAFWCNPISGHATLYWYQQILGQGPKLLIQFQNNGVVDDSQLPKDRFSAERLKGVDSTLKIQPAKLEDSAVYLCASSRLGEQFFGPGTRLTVL.

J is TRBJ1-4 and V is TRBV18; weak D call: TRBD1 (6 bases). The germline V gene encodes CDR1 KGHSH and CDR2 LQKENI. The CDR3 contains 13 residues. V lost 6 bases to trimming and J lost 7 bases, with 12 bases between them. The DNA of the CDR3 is TGTGCCAGCTCGTCTTCGACAGGTGAAAAACTGTTTTTT. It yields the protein CASSSSTGEKLFF.

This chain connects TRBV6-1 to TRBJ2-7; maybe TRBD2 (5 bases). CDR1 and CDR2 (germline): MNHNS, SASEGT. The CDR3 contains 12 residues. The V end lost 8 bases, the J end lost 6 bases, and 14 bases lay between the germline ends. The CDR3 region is CASGSGPLEQYF. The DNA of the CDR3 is TGTGCCAGCGGGAGCGGTCCCCTCGAGCAGTACTTC.

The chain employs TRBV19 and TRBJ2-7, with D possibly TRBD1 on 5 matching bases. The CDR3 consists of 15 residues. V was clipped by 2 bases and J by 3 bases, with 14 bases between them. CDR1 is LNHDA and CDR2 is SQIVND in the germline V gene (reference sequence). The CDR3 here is CASSIKDMAHYEQYF. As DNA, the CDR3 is TGTGCCAGTAGTATAAAGGACATGGCCCACTACGAGCAGTACTTC.

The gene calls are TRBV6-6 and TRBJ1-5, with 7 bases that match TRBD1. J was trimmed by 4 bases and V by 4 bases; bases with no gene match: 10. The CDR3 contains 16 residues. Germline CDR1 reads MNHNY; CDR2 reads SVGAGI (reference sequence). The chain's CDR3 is CASSSLTGPGNQPQHF. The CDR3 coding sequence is TGTGCCAGCAGTTCCCTGACAGGGCCGGGGAATCAGCCCCAGCATTTT.

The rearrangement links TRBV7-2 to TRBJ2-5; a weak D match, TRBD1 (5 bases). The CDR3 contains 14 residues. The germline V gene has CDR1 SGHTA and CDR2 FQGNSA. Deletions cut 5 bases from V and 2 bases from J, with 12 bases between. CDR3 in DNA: TGTGCCAGCAGCCTCCGACAGCCACAAGAGACCCAGTACTTC. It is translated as CASSLRQPQETQYF.

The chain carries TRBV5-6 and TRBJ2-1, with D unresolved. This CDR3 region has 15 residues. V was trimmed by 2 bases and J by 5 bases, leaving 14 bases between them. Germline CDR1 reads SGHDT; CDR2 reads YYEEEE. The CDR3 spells CASSFWWIQNNEQFF. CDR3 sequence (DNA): TGTGCCAGCAGCTTTTGGTGGATACAGAACAATGAGCAGTTCTTC.

The CDR3 region has the DNA TGTGCCAGCAGCCCAGACAGCTATGGCTACACCTTC. It specifies CASSPDSYGYTF. The rearrangement uses TRBV5-4 and TRBJ1-2; tentative D call: TRBD1 (5 bases). The CDR3 has 12 amino acids. Trimming removed 4 bases from V and 4 bases from J, with 8 bases in between. CDR1 and CDR2 (germline): SGHNT, YYREEE (reference sequence).

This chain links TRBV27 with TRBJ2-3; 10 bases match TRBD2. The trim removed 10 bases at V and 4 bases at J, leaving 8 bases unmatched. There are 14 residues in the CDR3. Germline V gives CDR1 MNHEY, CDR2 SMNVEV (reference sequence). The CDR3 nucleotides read TGTGCCATCCCCCTAGCGGGAGTGGCAGATACGCAGTATTTT. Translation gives CAIPLAGVADTQYF.

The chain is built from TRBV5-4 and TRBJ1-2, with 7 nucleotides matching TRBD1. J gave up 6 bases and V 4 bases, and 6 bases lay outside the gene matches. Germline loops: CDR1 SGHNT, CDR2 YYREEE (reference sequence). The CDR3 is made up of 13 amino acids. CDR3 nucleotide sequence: TGTGCCAGCAGCACGCTAACAGGGGATGGCTACACCTTC. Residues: CASSTLTGDGYTF.

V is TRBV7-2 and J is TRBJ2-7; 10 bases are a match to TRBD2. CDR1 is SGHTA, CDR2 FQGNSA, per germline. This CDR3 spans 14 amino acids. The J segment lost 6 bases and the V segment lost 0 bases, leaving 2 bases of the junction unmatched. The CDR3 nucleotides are TGTGCCAGCAGCTTAGCTGGACTAGCGGTCGAGCAGTACTTC. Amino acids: CASSLAGLAVEQYF.

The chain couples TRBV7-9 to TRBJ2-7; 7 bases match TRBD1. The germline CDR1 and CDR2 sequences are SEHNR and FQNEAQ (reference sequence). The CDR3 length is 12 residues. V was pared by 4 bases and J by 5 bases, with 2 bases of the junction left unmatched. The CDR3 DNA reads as TGTGCCAGCAGCTCCGGGACAGACGAGCAGTACTTC. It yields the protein CASSSGTDEQYF.

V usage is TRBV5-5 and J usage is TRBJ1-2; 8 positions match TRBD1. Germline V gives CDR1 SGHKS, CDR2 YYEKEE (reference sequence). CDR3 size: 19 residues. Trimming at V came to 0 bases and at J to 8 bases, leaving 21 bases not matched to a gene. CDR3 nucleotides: TGTGCCAGCAGCTTGGTCCTGTCCGGACAGGGTCAGTCGACCTCCGGCTACACCTTC. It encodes CASSLVLSGQGQSTSGYTF.

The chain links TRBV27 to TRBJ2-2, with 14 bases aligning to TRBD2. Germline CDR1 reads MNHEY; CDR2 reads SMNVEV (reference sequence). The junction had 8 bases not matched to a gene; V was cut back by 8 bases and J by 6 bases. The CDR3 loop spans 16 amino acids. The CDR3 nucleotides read TGTGCCAGCGGGGGGGGACTAGCGGGAGTCCCCGGGGAGCTGTTTTTT. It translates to CASGGGLAGVPGELFF.

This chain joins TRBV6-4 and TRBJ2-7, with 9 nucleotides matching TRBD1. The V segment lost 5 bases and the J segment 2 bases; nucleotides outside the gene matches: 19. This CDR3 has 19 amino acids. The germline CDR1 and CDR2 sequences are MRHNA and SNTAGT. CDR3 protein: CASSPPRYGTGLRPYEQYF. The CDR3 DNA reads TGTGCCAGCAGTCCTCCCCGATATGGGACAGGGCTGCGCCCCTACGAGCAGTACTTC.